The present TCR beta chain was sequenced within a study of blood T cell repertoires in COVID-19 (dated by TCRdb to 2020 to 2021). In the study overall: Samples covering the acute and convalescent phases of COVID-19 were provided by collaborators in the United States, Italy and Spain. The sample metadata nearly always contained a de-identified subject ID, COVID-19 status, age in years and sex. Where available, HLA class I and class II types were obtained from metadata supplied by the sample provider rather than from assay-based typing. The prospective study material was composed of cDNA or gDNA derived from T cells, B-cell-depleted T cells, or PBMCs. A freely available public database, intended as a resource for researchers studying the immune response to SARS-CoV-2, is where the repertoires were released. Subjects who had been exposed to COVID-19, were actively infected with it, or had recovered from it provided the deeply sampled blood TCRbeta repertoires that made up the dataset. The samples were drawn from two sources: the first 160 participants of the ongoing ImmuneRACE study, and over 950 subjects contributed by 6 global collaborators. The study at large found these results: The amount of clinical and demographic metadata varied by source and participant and was provided uncurated.

Note on this clone: This receptor's antigen is unknown. Within one base of it there is no much larger clone, and no base qualities were kept.

Enrolling through a virtual design, the prospective study's participants ranged in age from roughly 18 to 100 years and lived across approximately 25 United States geographic areas. In the prospective study, participants were assigned to cohorts based on the clinical history participants reported in a screening survey and a study questionnaire. For ImmuneRACE Cohort 3, a participant was defined as recovered based on two consecutive negative NP/OP PCR tests, clearance by a healthcare professional, or resolution of symptoms. In the prospective study, whole blood, serum and a nasopharyngeal or oropharyngeal swab were collected from each participant by mobile phlebotomists. Prospective study participants could optionally give additional blood draws and questionnaires over a roughly 2-month period. Before DNA extraction, blood samples from the prospective study were shipped at room temperature or frozen.

TCRbeta CDR3 regions were amplified from genomic DNA using the immunoSEQ Assay, a bias-controlled multiplex PCR. The paper's data handling went like this. Within the assay, amplification of reference gene primers was used to estimate how many nucleated cells each sample contained. Sequence reads were collapsed and filtered to measure the absolute abundance of every unique TCRbeta CDR3 rearrangement. For each sample, productive Simpson clonality was calculated as the square root of Simpson's diversity index across productive rearrangements. TCRdb retrieved this table from immuneACCESS and kept in-frame rearrangements only. Not all clones are present; in checked studies, unresolved V genes account for under half, and no reason is known for the remainder. V, J and clone size are taken as reported in that table, and D and trimming were inferred from the DNA itself. This sample lists 140,000 to 150,000 clones; more than 80% were detected once. Of the sample, roughly 3.9% is held by the ten largest clones.

Source material: PBMCs or T cells enriched from blood (not recorded which). The clonotype was recovered from a man aged 45-65 years who had recovered from COVID-19.

The CDR3 sequence is CATSDSSTSSGANVLTF. The DNA reads as follows: TGTGCCACCAGTGATTCCTCCACTAGTTCTGGGGCCAACGTCCTGACTTTC. The chain is made from TRBV24-1 and TRBJ2-6; TRBD2 is a weak D gene call, 5 bases matching. V is clipped by 2 bases and J by 1 base, and the sequence between their germline boundaries is 11 bases long. The CDR3 goes from the cysteine to the phenylalanine over 17 residues. Left in the record is the CDR3 DNA by itself, 51 bases read in frame from the first base. Sequences KGHDR (CDR1) and SFDVKD (CDR2) are obtained from the germline V gene.